The clone carrying this T cell receptor (beta chain) was counted a few times. Its antigen is unknown. Vbeta (60) and Jbeta (13) primers were used in the PCR. In the study's own analysis: There were tens of millions of unique TCR beta chains by a later count, and approximately 11 million of them were shared. TCRdb keeps only in-frame clones here, not all; method: immunoSEQ multiplex PCR. That table furnishes V, J and clone size, whereas the DNA furnished D and trimming. Of 150,000 or so clones listed, 64% are singletons. This sample was included in a study of cytomegalovirus exposure and HLA in healthy donors. Study findings and constraints: Further analysis, carried out later, found HLA-associated TCR beta chains more clonally expanded than equally common other chains. What a later analysis reportedly showed was that an Asian-associated ancestry cluster had fewer N-insertions than the approximately 720-donor mean. Altogether, 160 or so TCR beta chains were recorded as cytomegalovirus-associated.

The germline V gene has CDR1 MNHNY and CDR2 SVGAGI (reference sequence). CDR3 length: 15 residues. V lost 2 bases and J lost 6, with 17 bases in between. The chain combines TRBV6-6 with TRBJ2-7; D may be TRBD2 (6 bases). Source material: PBMCs. This receptor was obtained from a woman in her twenties or thirties in good health and CMV-seropositive. In DNA form, the CDR3 reads TGTGCCAGCAGTTACAAAGGAGGGCCATCTTCCGAGCAGTACTTC. It translates to CASSYKGGPSSEQYF.